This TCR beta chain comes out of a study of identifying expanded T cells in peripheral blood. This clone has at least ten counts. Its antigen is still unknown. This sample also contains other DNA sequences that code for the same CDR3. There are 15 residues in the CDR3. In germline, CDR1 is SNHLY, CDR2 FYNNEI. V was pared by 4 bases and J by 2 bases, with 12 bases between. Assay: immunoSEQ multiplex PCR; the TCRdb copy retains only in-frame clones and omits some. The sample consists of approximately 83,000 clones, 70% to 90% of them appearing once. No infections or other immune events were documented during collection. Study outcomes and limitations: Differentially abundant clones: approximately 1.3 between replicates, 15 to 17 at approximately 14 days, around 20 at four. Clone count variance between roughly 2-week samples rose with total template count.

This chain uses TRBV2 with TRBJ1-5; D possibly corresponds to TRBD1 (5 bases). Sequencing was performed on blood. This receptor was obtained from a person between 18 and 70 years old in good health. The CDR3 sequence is CASSVAGVGNQPQHF. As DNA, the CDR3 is TGTGCCAGCAGTGTCGCGGGGGTCGGCAATCAGCCCCAGCATTTT.